A single sample is the source of the 2 T cell receptor beta chains below, sequenced in a study of blood T cell repertoires in COVID-19. Measured with immunoSEQ multiplex PCR; TCRdb has only the in-frame clones, and not every one. The repertoire holds more than 200,000 clones, with approximately 90% as singletons. Source material: peripheral blood. The receptors shown here come from a man aged 40-49 years with acute or convalescent COVID-19.

CDR3 sequence: CASSLGGSSYEQYF. The DNA for the CDR3 is TGTGCCAGCAGCCTGGGGGGGAGCTCCTACGAGCAGTACTTC. The chain carries TRBV11-1 and TRBJ2-7; 7 nucleotides agree with TRBD2. Germline-derived CDR1 and CDR2 are SGHAT and FQDESV (reference sequence). The junction had 4 bases not matched to a gene; V was cut back by 5 bases and J by 0 bases. This CDR3 has 14 amino acids. The entire variable domain, with the rest obtained from reference TRBV11-1 and TRBJ2-7, is as follows: EAEVAQSPRYKITEKSQAVAFWCDPISGHATLYWYRQILGQGPELLVQFQDESVVDDSQLPKDRFSAERLKGVDSTLKIQPAELGDSAMYLCASSLGGSSYEQYFGPGTRLTVT.

J is TRBJ2-7 and V is TRBV7-2, with D maybe TRBD2 (6 bases). CDR1 and CDR2 from the germline V gene are SGHTA and FQGNSA. V lost 5 bases to trimming and J lost 1 base, with 15 bases between them. This CDR3 region has 15 residues. The CDR3 DNA is TGTGCCAGCAGCCCCAGACTAGTTTCTTCCTACGAGCAGTACTTC. Protein sequence: CASSPRLVSSYEQYF.